This T cell receptor (beta chain) was profiled in a study of human T cells and chemical hapten exposure. Overall study: Throughout the approximately 26-week study, diphenylcyclopropenone was applied weekly to the patients' scalps. Study-level findings and limits: Significantly greater numbers of large CDR3 similarity clusters came from expanded TCRs than from controls. Patch test scores rose with PT1 expanded TCR counts, a positive correlation.

Time point here: patch test 1, 2 weeks after DPC sensitization. The treatment was: therapeutic diphenylcyclopropenone sensitization with weekly scalp DPC. V lost 9 bases and J 2 bases, leaving 8 bases between the germline ends. Germline V lookup: CDR1 MNHNS, CDR2 SASEGT. This CDR3 has 13 amino acids. What the library attached to individual cDNA molecules were unique molecular identifiers. TCRdb redid the calling of the RACE reads with MiXCR, one entry per CDR3 protein. Of 150,000 to 200,000 distinct CDR3 sequences in the sample, more than 20% were seen once. This clonotype was detected only a few times. Its antigen is unidentified.

The material was whole blood, obtained in connection with sensitization to the hapten diphenylcyclopropenone (DPC). This TCR came from a woman in her 50s with alopecia areata. Some clones in this sample may be carry-over from other donors' samples. This sequence joins TRBV6-1 and TRBJ2-6; D possibly corresponds to TRBD1 (6 bases). CDR3 sequence reads: CASTGTGANVLTF. The CDR3 DNA reads as TGTGCCAGTACAGGGACTGGGGCCAACGTCCTGACTTTC.